Below, 18 T cell receptor beta chains from the same sample are listed, as sequenced in a study of CD8 T cells in Susac syndrome. With random hexamers, reverse transcription was performed on about 0.45 to 1 ug of RNA. TCRdb passed the immunoSEQ multiplex PCR reads through MiXCR, listing each CDR3 protein once. The sample gives roughly 200,000 distinct CDR3 sequences, roughly 92% of which show up once; 0.095% to 0.12% is in the top ten. Material for sequencing was CD4+ T cells from PBMCs. The receptors shown here come from a human donor in good health.

The rearrangement joins TRBV29-1 to TRBJ2-3; TRBD1 agrees at 7 bases. The CDR3 length is 14 residues. From germline, CDR1 is SQVTM and CDR2 ANQGSEA. V lost 4 bases, J lost 2 bases, and 6 bases stayed unmatched. CDR3: CSVGQGSFTDTQYF. The CDR3 nucleotides are TGCAGCGTTGGACAGGGCTCTTTCACAGATACGCAGTATTTT.

The chain links TRBV5-1 to TRBJ2-4, with 8 bases lining up with TRBD2. This CDR3 spans 14 amino acids. Germline lookup yields CDR1 SGHRS and CDR2 YFSETQ. V trimming: 3 bases; J trimming: 5 bases; junction bases outside the gene matches: 4. DNA of the CDR3: TGCGCCAGCAGCTCACCGGGACTAGAAAACATTCAGTACTTC. This encodes CASSSPGLENIQYF.

This chain joins TRBV27 and TRBJ1-6, with D possibly matching TRBD1 (5 bases). V lost 4 bases and J 0 bases, leaving 16 bases between the germline ends. The CDR3 has 18 amino acids. Germline lookup yields CDR1 MNHEY and CDR2 SMNVEV (reference sequence). As DNA, the CDR3 is TGTGCCAGCAGTTCCGGGCTTTCAGGGAGCTCCTATAATTCACCCCTCCACTTT. It is translated as CASSSGLSGSSYNSPLHF.

For the CDR3, the DNA is TGTGCCAGCAACTTGGGAGGGAACACTGAAGCTTTCTTT. Translated, it gives CASNLGGNTEAFF. The chain employs TRBV2 and TRBJ1-1; no clear D gene. The CDR3 has 13 amino acids. The V end lost 7 bases, the J end lost 1 base, and 10 bases lay between the germline ends. Germline values: CDR1 SNHLY, CDR2 FYNNEI.

This clonotype appeared a single time. CDR3 DNA sequence: TGTGCCAGCAGTGAAATTCGTGGGGGGGAGCAGTACGTC. It encodes CASSEIRGGEQYV. The gene calls are TRBV6-1 and TRBJ2-7; TRBD2 might be the D (6 bases). Trimming took off 2 bases at V and 7 bases at J, with 12 bases between the two ends. The germline V gene has CDR1 MNHNS and CDR2 SASEGT. This CDR3 spans 13 amino acids.

The V and J genes are TRBV7-2 and TRBJ2-3; 12 bases are shared with TRBD2. Germline loops: CDR1 SGHTA, CDR2 FQGNSA. V shed 4 bases, J shed 4 bases, and the junction held 6 bases outside the gene matches. The CDR3 covers 16 residues. CDR3 amino acids: CASSSQTSGGADTQYF. In DNA, the CDR3 is TGTGCCAGCAGCTCTCAGACTAGCGGGGGTGCAGATACGCAGTATTTT.

The chain carries TRBV12-3 or TRBV12-4 and TRBJ1-1; D uncertain. Deletions cut 6 bases from V and 3 bases from J, with 14 bases between. The CDR3 consists of 14 residues. The DNA of the CDR3 is TGTGCCAGCAGCCGCCTCACGGAACACACTGAAGCTTTCTTT. This sequence encodes CASSRLTEHTEAFF.

The rearrangement links TRBV20-1 to TRBJ2-7; 8 bases agree with TRBD1. From germline, CDR1 is DFQATT and CDR2 SNEGSKA (reference sequence). This CDR3 has 14 amino acids. J was trimmed by 4 bases and V by 4 bases; bases with no gene match: 9. CDR3 loop: CSAKDRGVSYEQYF. DNA for the CDR3: TGCAGTGCTAAAGACAGGGGAGTTTCGTACGAGCAGTACTTC.

In DNA form, the CDR3 reads TGCGCCAGCAGCCAAGTTCTTAATGAAAAACTGTTTTTT. It is translated as CASSQVLNEKLFF. This chain uses TRBV4-3 with TRBJ1-4; no clear D. This CDR3 contains 13 residues. Germline loops: CDR1 LGHNA, CDR2 YSLEER. V dropped 1 base and J dropped 4 bases, with 4 bases sitting between them.

This sequence joins TRBV12-3 or TRBV12-4 and TRBJ2-2; 9 bases are shared with TRBD1. The CDR3 consists of 13 residues. Unmatched junction bases numbered 3, after V lost 5 bases and J lost 8 bases. The CDR3 sequence: CASSEQGAGELFF. The DNA for the CDR3 is TGTGCCAGCAGTGAACAGGGGGCTGGGGAGCTGTTTTTT.

The V call is TRBV2, the J call TRBJ1-5; 8 nucleotides agree with TRBD1. The germline CDR1 and CDR2 sequences are SNHLY and FYNNEI. V trimming: 6 bases; J trimming: 6 bases; junction bases outside the gene matches: 10. This CDR3 contains 15 residues. The DNA for the CDR3 is TGTGCCAGCAGCCCGACAGGGGCATTCAGTCAGCCCCAGCATTTT. It codes for CASSPTGAFSQPQHF.

The chain carries TRBV5-1 and TRBJ1-6; 9 bases are shared with TRBD1. V lost 4 bases, J lost 8 bases, and 4 bases stayed unmatched. This CDR3 has 14 residues. Germline CDR1 SGHRS, CDR2 YFSETQ. CDR3 amino acids: CASSGGQGYSPLHF. CDR3 bases: TGCGCCAGCAGCGGGGGACAGGGTTATTCACCCCTCCACTTT.

This chain connects TRBV28 to TRBJ2-1, with D perhaps being TRBD1 or TRBD2 (6 bases each). The CDR3 has 16 amino acids. CDR1 and CDR2 from the germline V gene are MDHEN and SYDVKM. Trimming took 4 bases from V and 4 from J, leaving 17 bases between them. The CDR3 is CASSYRYRGLYNEQFF. CDR3 nucleotides: TGTGCCAGCAGTTACCGGTACCGGGGGCTTTACAATGAGCAGTTCTTC. The variable domain in full, completed from reference TRBV28 and TRBJ2-1, reads DVKVTQSSRYLVKRTGEKVFLECVQDMDHENMFWYRQDPGLGLRLIYFSYDVKMKEKGDIPEGYSVSREKKERFSLILESASTNQTSMYLCASSYRYRGLYNEQFFGPGTRLTVL.

This rearrangement joins TRBV20-1 to TRBJ2-3; D gene unclear. This CDR3 region has 13 residues. Germline V gene sequence: CDR1 DFQATT, CDR2 SNEGSKA (reference sequence). The V and J ends lost 6 bases and 4 bases respectively, with 14 bases between them. CDR3 sequence (DNA): TGCAGTGCCCCACCCGGATGGGCAGATACGCAGTATTTT. As protein: CSAPPGWADTQYF.

The V and J genes are TRBV20-1 and TRBJ1-6; no clear D. CDR1 and CDR2 from the germline V gene are DFQATT and SNEGSKA (reference sequence). V was shortened by 5 bases and J by 9 bases, with 20 bases between the two germline ends. CDR3 length: 15 residues. The CDR3 DNA sequence: TGCAGTGCTGAGATAAGGACGGGAAAGGGTTCACCCCTCCACTTT. Protein: CSAEIRTGKGSPLHF.

The chain joins TRBV30 to TRBJ1-2; D call uncertain. V dropped 2 bases and J dropped 4 bases, with 17 bases sitting between them. CDR1 is GTSNPN and CDR2 is SVGIG in the germline V gene (reference sequence). The CDR3 runs to 15 residues. This chain's CDR3 is CAWSFGPTLGYGYTF. The CDR3 nucleotides read TGTGCCTGGAGTTTCGGACCGACGTTGGGCTATGGCTACACCTTC.

This chain uses TRBV6-1 with TRBJ2-3; no clear D gene. The V end lost 3 bases, the J end lost 3 bases, and 10 bases lay between the germline ends. Looked up from germline, CDR1 is MNHNS and CDR2 is SASEGT. The CDR3 is made up of 14 amino acids. The CDR3 here is CASSEGTRTDTQYF. The CDR3 coding sequence is TGTGCCAGCAGTGAGGGAACCCGGACAGATACGCAGTATTTT.

The rearrangement links TRBV27 to TRBJ1-6; D is perhaps TRBD1 (6 bases). The germline gives CDR1 MNHEY, CDR2 SMNVEV (reference sequence). V was trimmed by 0 bases and J by 9 bases, leaving 15 bases between them. This CDR3 region has 16 residues. In DNA, the CDR3 is TGTGCCAGCAGTTTATCCCCGGGGGCTATCTCTTCACCCCTCCACTTT. Residues: CASSLSPGAISSPLHF.